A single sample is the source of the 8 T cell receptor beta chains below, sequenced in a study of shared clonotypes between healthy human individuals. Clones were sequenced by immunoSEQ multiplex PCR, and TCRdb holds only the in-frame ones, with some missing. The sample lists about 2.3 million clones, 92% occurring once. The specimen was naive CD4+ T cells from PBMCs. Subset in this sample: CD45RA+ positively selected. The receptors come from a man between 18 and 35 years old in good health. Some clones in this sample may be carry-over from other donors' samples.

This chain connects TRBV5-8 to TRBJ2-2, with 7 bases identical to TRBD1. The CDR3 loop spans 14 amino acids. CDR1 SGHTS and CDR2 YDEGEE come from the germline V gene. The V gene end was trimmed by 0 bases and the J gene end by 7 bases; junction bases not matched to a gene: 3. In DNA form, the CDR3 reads TGTGCCAGCAGCTTGGGACAGGGAATCGGGGAGCTGTTTTTT. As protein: CASSLGQGIGELFF.

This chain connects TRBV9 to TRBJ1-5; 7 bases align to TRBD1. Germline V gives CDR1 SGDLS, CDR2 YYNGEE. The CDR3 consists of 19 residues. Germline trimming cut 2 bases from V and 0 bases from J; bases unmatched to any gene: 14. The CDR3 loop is CASSVGGDSLALSNQPQHF. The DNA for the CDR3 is TGTGCCAGCAGCGTGGGTGGGGACAGCCTGGCCCTTAGCAATCAGCCCCAGCATTTT.

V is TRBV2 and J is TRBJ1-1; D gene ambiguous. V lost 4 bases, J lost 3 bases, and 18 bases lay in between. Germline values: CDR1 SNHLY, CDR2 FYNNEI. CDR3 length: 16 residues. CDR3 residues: CASSGVSTPKDTEAFF. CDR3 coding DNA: TGTGCCAGCAGTGGGGTCAGCACACCTAAGGACACTGAAGCTTTCTTT.

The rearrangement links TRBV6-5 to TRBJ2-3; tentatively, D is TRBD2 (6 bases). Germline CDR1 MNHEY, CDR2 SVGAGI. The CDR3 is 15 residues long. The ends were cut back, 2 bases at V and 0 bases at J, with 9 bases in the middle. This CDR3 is CASSYRGISTDTQYF. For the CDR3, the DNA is TGTGCCAGCAGTTACCGCGGGATTAGCACAGATACGCAGTATTTT.

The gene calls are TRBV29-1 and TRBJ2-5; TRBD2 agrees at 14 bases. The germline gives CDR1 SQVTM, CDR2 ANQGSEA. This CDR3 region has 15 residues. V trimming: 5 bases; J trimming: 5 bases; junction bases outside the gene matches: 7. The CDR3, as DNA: TGCAGCGTTCTCAATCGGACTAGCGGGAGGGAGACCCAGTACTTC. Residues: CSVLNRTSGRETQYF.

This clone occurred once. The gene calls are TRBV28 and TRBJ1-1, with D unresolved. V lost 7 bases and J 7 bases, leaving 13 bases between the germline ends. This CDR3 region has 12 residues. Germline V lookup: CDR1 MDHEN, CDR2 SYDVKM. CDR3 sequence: CASTGMRFEAFF. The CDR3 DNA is TGTGCCAGCACGGGGATGAGGTTTGAAGCTTTCTTT.

Here the CDR3 DNA reads TGTGCCAGCAGCTTAGGGCAGGGAAGGGAAAAACTGTTTTTT. Translating gives CASSLGQGREKLFF. The chain recombines TRBV7-2 with TRBJ1-4; D might be TRBD1 (5 bases). This CDR3 contains 14 residues. V was pared by 1 base and J by 8 bases, with 11 bases between. Germline V gene data show CDR1 as SGHTA and CDR2 as FQGNSA.

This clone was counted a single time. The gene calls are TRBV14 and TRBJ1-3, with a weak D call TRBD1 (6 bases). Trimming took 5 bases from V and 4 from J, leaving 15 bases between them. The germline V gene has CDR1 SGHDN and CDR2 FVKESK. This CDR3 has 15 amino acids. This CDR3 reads CASSGGAFIGNTIYF. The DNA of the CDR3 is TGTGCCAGCAGCGGGGGGGCCTTCATCGGAAACACCATATATTTT.